The 29 T cell receptor beta chains below come from one sample, sequenced in a study of blood T cells in healthy people across ages. A J-beta primer mix and a sample-barcoded 5' primer were used in a second PCR of roughly 7 to 12 cycles. TCRdb passed the 5' RACE reads through MiXCR, listing each CDR3 protein once. The repertoire includes about 1.4 million distinct CDR3 sequences, around 59% of them detected once, and over 5% sits in the top ten. Specimen: blood. The receptors here all came from a man aged 18 to 29 in good health.

This clonotype was observed once. The genes are TRBV6-6 and TRBJ1-1; TRBD1 aligns across 7 bases. This CDR3 has 14 residues. Germline V gene sequence: CDR1 MNHNY, CDR2 SVGAGI (reference sequence). J gave up 0 bases and V 6 bases, and 4 bases lay outside the gene matches. This CDR3 reads CASRQTGMNTEAFF. Written as DNA, the CDR3 is TGTGCCAGCAGGCAGACAGGGATGAACACTGAAGCTTTCTTT.

This clonotype came up once. This chain connects TRBV7-8 to TRBJ2-3, with 12 bases fitting TRBD2. J was trimmed by 5 bases and V by 5 bases; bases with no gene match: 8. CDR1 SGHVS and CDR2 FQNEAQ come from the germline V gene. The CDR3 is 16 residues long. The CDR3 DNA reads TGTGCCAGCAGCAATCTAGCGGGGGGGCCTTTAGATACGCAGTATTTT. Translated: CASSNLAGGPLDTQYF.

The chain employs TRBV20-1 and TRBJ1-1; TRBD1 matches 7 bases. Germline CDR1 and CDR2: DFQATT and SNEGSKA (reference sequence). The ends lost 6 bases at V and 0 bases at J; junction bases unmatched: 7. The CDR3 length is 14 residues. CDR3 sequence reads: CSAWDSRMNTEAFF. DNA for the CDR3: TGCAGTGCCTGGGACAGTCGCATGAACACTGAAGCTTTCTTT.

The CDR3 nucleotides read TGTGCCAGCTCCACCCTCCAAACGGGCGAGCAGTACTTC. Encoded protein: CASSTLQTGEQYF. V and J are TRBV19 and TRBJ2-7; no firm D call. Trimming removed 9 bases at V and 6 bases at J, with 18 bases between. The CDR3 has 13 amino acids. Germline CDR1 is LNHDA and CDR2 is SQIVND (reference sequence).

The count of this clonotype is one. The chain couples TRBV30 to TRBJ2-3; D unresolved. CDR3 length: 14 amino acids. Per the germline V gene, CDR1 is GTSNPN and CDR2 is SVGIG (reference sequence). Trimming removed 4 bases at V and 2 bases at J, with 13 bases between. CDR3 sequence: CAWKDGGFTDTQYF. As DNA, the CDR3 is TGTGCCTGGAAAGACGGTGGCTTCACAGATACGCAGTATTTT.

This sequence joins TRBV7-9 and TRBJ2-4; D is possibly TRBD1 (6 bases). Judging by the DNA end, TRBJ2-5 fits better; the J call may be wrong. Germline V gene lookup returns CDR1 SEHNR and CDR2 FQNEAQ (reference sequence). This CDR3 contains 15 residues. DNA of the CDR3: TGTGCCAGCAGCGCCCGGACAGCCTTTAGGGAGACCCAGTACTTC. Translating it yields CASSARTAFRETQYF.

The chain recombines TRBV7-2 with TRBJ1-2; no definite D call. The CDR3 has 13 amino acids. Germline V gene lookup returns CDR1 SGHTA and CDR2 FQGNSA. Between the trimmed V and J ends, which lost 5 bases and 1 base, there was a span of 8 bases. DNA of the CDR3: TGTGCCAGCAGCGTCAGGAATAACTATGGCTACACCTTC. It codes for CASSVRNNYGYTF.

This rearrangement joins TRBV29-1 to TRBJ1-3; D is uncertain. The germline CDR1 and CDR2 sequences are SQVTM and ANQGSEA. V lost 3 bases to trimming and J lost 2 bases, with 8 bases between them. CDR3 length: 13 amino acids. CDR3: CSVEGSPGNTIYF. CDR3 DNA: TGCAGCGTTGAGGGGTCGCCTGGAAACACCATATATTTT. The variable domain in full, completed from reference TRBV29-1 and TRBJ1-3, reads SAVISQKPSRDICQRGTSLTIQCQVDSQVTMMFWYRQQPGQSLTLIATANQGSEATYESGFVIDKFPISRPNLTFSTLTVSNMSPEDSSIYLCSVEGSPGNTIYFGEGSWLTVV.

This rearrangement joins TRBV6-2 or TRBV6-3 to TRBJ1-5, with D possibly TRBD1 on 6 matching bases. Trimming left V 7 bases short and J 4 bases short, with 8 bases between. Germline V gene data show CDR1 as MNHEY and CDR2 as SVGEGT. This CDR3 contains 12 residues. CDR3 nucleotides: TGTGCCAGCAAACAGGGTAATCAGCCCCAGCATTTT. As protein: CASKQGNQPQHF.

The chain links TRBV12-3 or TRBV12-4 to TRBJ2-3; D is possibly TRBD1 or TRBD2 (5 bases each). The CDR3 sequence is 15 residues long. V gave up 7 bases and J gave up 2 bases, with 16 bases separating them. CDR3 nucleotides: TGTGCCAGCACGTTGGGGACCCTCACCACAGATACGCAGTATTTT. Protein product: CASTLGTLTTDTQYF.

This rearrangement joins TRBV14 to TRBJ2-1; weak D call: TRBD1 (5 bases). Trimming removed 1 base from V and 1 base from J, with 11 bases in between. The CDR3 length is 16 residues. Germline assignment: CDR1 SGHDN and CDR2 FVKESK. DNA for the CDR3: TGTGCCAGCAGCCAAGTTGGTCAGGGTTCCTACAATGAGCAGTTCTTC. Its translation: CASSQVGQGSYNEQFF.

The CDR3 is CSAAAGRGNSPLHF. Written as DNA, the CDR3 is TGCAGTGCTGCCGCGGGAAGAGGAAATTCACCCCTCCACTTT. This chain uses TRBV20-1 with TRBJ1-6; D call uncertain. The CDR3 length is 14 residues. The germline CDR1 and CDR2 sequences are DFQATT and SNEGSKA (reference sequence). Trimming shortened V by 5 bases and J by 7 bases, and 15 bases separated the two germline ends.

The count of this clonotype is one. The rearrangement joins TRBV4-1 to TRBJ2-5; weak D call: TRBD2 (5 bases). Germline loops: CDR1 MGHRA, CDR2 YSYEKL. The CDR3 totals 13 residues. V was cut by 0 bases and J by 11 bases, with 13 bases left in between. As DNA, the CDR3 is TGCGCCAGCAGCCAAGAAGGCTCGGAGGAGCAGTACTTC. It is translated as CASSQEGSEEQYF.

The V call is TRBV28, the J call TRBJ1-1; tentatively, D is TRBD1 (6 bases). The CDR3 loop spans 16 amino acids. CDR1 and CDR2 (germline): MDHEN, SYDVKM. Trimming left V 4 bases short and J 1 base short, with 16 bases between. The CDR3 DNA follows: TGTGCCAGCAGTTCTGGGAGGGGGGGGCCGAACACTGAAGCTTTCTTT. Its translation: CASSSGRGGPNTEAFF.

The J gene is TRBJ2-7, the V gene TRBV6-2 or TRBV6-3; a possible D gene is TRBD1 (6 bases). This CDR3 is 16 amino acids long. Trimming left V 0 bases short and J 2 bases short, with 14 bases between. Germline V lookup: CDR1 MNHEY, CDR2 SVGEGT. The CDR3 nucleotides are TGTGCCAGCAGTTACTCGGGGTGGGACACCGCCTACGAGCAGTACTTC. Its protein product is CASSYSGWDTAYEQYF.

The table lists this clonotype with a few counts. The chain uses TRBV29-1 and TRBJ2-5, with unresolved D. The CDR3 is 17 amino acids. V lost 0 bases and J lost 3, with 20 bases in between. Germline loops: CDR1 SQVTM, CDR2 ANQGSEA. The CDR3 bases are TGCAGCGTTGAAGATCAGAGAGCTGAAACTGTTGAAGAGACCCAGTACTTC. Encoded protein: CSVEDQRAETVEETQYF.

This clonotype appeared a few times. The V call is TRBV6-2 or TRBV6-3, the J call TRBJ2-7, with D unresolved. With 4 bases removed from V and 8 bases from J, the gap between germline ends came to 12 bases. Germline V lookup: CDR1 MNHEY, CDR2 SVGEGT. The CDR3 totals 12 residues. The CDR3 is CASSLEAIQQYF. CDR3 in DNA: TGTGCCAGCAGTTTGGAAGCGATCCAGCAGTACTTC.

V gene TRBV5-5 combines with J gene TRBJ1-5; D call uncertain. This CDR3 is built from 16 residues. Per the germline V gene, CDR1 is SGHKS and CDR2 is YYEKEE (reference sequence). Deletions cut 2 bases from V and 6 bases from J, with 18 bases between. CDR3 in DNA: TGTGCCAGCAGCTTCGAGCCAATCTCAAGCGGTCAGCCCCAGCATTTT. It is translated as CASSFEPISSGQPQHF. The whole variable domain, remainder taken from reference TRBV5-5 and TRBJ1-5, is DAGVTQSPTHLIKTRGQQVTLRCSPISGHKSVSWYQQVLGQGPQFIFQYYEKEERGRGNFPDRFSARQFPNYSSELNVNALLLGDSALYLCASSFEPISSGQPQHFGDGTRLSIL.

This clonotype was seen a single time. The V gene is TRBV10-3, the J gene TRBJ2-2, with a weak D call TRBD2 (5 bases). Germline assignment: CDR1 ENHRY and CDR2 SYGVKD. CDR3 size: 16 residues. The V gene lost 0 bases and the J gene lost 4 bases, with 12 bases spanning the gap. In DNA, the CDR3 is TGTGCCATCAGTGAGTCGAGGGCAGGAGCCACCGGGGAGCTGTTTTTT. It codes for CAISESRAGATGELFF.

This clonotype was seen a handful of times. V usage is TRBV7-8 and J usage is TRBJ2-5; D may be TRBD1 (6 bases). Trimming left V 3 bases short and J 9 bases short, with 8 bases between. The CDR3 loop spans 11 amino acids. Per germline, CDR1 SGHVS and CDR2 FQNEAQ. CDR3 region: CASSFGTPQYF. CDR3 DNA: TGTGCCAGCAGCTTTGGGACACCCCAGTACTTC.

The chain is built from TRBV29-1 and TRBJ2-1, with D possibly being TRBD1 (6 bases). The length of the CDR3 is 14 residues. The V and J ends lost 4 bases and 2 bases respectively, with 12 bases between them. CDR1 and CDR2 (germline): SQVTM, ANQGSEA. This chain's CDR3 is CSVGLDSPYNEQFF. CDR3 bases: TGCAGCGTTGGCCTGGACAGCCCCTACAATGAGCAGTTCTTC.

This clonotype came up a few times. The chain joins TRBV4-1 to TRBJ2-7; no reliable D call. Germline CDR1 MGHRA, CDR2 YSYEKL. The CDR3 has 16 residues. With 0 bases removed from V and 0 bases from J, the gap between germline ends came to 12 bases. CDR3: CASSQDLALNSYEQYF. In DNA form, the CDR3 reads TGCGCCAGCAGCCAAGATCTCGCACTTAACTCCTACGAGCAGTACTTC.

This chain links TRBV5-1 with TRBJ2-1; TRBD2 matches 10 bases. This CDR3 region has 18 residues. The germline gives CDR1 SGHRS, CDR2 YFSETQ. V shed 0 bases, J shed 7 bases, and the junction held 13 bases outside the gene matches. CDR3 in amino acids: CASSLALAGGGLLNEQFF. DNA for the CDR3: TGCGCCAGCAGCTTGGCCTTAGCGGGGGGCGGTTTATTGAATGAGCAGTTCTTC.

In its sample, this clonotype was seen a few times. The chain is built from TRBV12-3 or TRBV12-4 and TRBJ1-2; maybe TRBD1 (5 bases). The CDR3 runs to 13 residues. Trimming pared 6 bases from V and 8 bases from J, leaving 16 bases between. The CDR3 sequence: CASRTSGAAGYTF. CDR3 in DNA: TGTGCCAGCAGAACCTCCGGGGCGGCGGGCTACACCTTC.

The gene calls are TRBV10-3 and TRBJ2-3; D gene uncertain. Germline CDR1 reads ENHRY; CDR2 reads SYGVKD. V lost 5 bases, J lost 3 bases, and 9 bases lay in between. The CDR3 is 13 amino acids. In nucleotides, the CDR3 is TGTGCCATCAGTCCGGATCCAACAGATACGCAGTATTTT. Amino acid sequence: CAISPDPTDTQYF.

The V gene is TRBV15, the J gene TRBJ2-3; D is uncertain. This CDR3 is built from 13 residues. Germline V gene data show CDR1 as LNHNV and CDR2 as YYDKDF (reference sequence). V lost 2 bases, J lost 4 bases, and 7 bases lay in between. The CDR3, as DNA: TGTGCCACCAGCAGATATGGAGCAGATACGCAGTATTTT. Protein product: CATSRYGADTQYF.

A few counts support this clonotype. The chain combines TRBV7-9 with TRBJ1-6; 7 bases fit TRBD1. The CDR3 runs to 14 residues. Germline V CDR1 and CDR2: SEHNR, FQNEAQ (reference sequence). The V gene end was trimmed by 5 bases and the J gene end by 8 bases; junction bases not matched to a gene: 6. The CDR3 reads CASSATGIDSPLHF. Here the CDR3 DNA reads TGTGCCAGCAGCGCGACAGGGATCGATTCACCCCTCCACTTT.

V gene TRBV6-5 combines with J gene TRBJ2-5, with TRBD1 matching 7 bases. The last part of the DNA fits TRBJ2-7 better; the J call may be wrong. The CDR3 spans 14 residues. CDR1 is MNHEY, CDR2 SVGAGI, per germline. Here the CDR3 reads CASSYTQGRDEQYF. CDR3 nucleotide sequence: TGTGCCAGCAGTTATACACAGGGGCGGGACGAGCAGTACTTC.

The chain recombines TRBV4-1 with TRBJ2-1; no definite D call. This CDR3 has 14 residues. Trimming pared 0 bases from V and 3 bases from J, leaving 6 bases between. Germline values: CDR1 MGHRA, CDR2 YSYEKL. The CDR3 DNA sequence: TGCGCCAGCAGCCAAGAACTGATCTACAATGAGCAGTTCTTC. Protein: CASSQELIYNEQFF.